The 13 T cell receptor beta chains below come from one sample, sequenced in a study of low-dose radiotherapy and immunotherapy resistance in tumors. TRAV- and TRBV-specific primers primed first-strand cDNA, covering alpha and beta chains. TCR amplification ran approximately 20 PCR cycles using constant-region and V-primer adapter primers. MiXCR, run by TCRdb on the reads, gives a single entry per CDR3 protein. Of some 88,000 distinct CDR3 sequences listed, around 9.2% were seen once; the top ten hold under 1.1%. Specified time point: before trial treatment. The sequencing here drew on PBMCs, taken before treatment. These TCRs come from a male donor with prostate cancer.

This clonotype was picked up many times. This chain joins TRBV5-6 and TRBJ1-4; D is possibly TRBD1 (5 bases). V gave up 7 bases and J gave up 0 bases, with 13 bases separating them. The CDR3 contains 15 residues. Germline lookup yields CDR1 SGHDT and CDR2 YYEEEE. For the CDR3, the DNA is TGTGCCAGCGGATTCCAGGGTTCAACTAATGAAAAACTGTTTTTT. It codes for CASGFQGSTNEKLFF. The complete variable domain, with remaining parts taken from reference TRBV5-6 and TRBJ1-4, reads DAGVTQSPTHLIKTRGQQVTLRCSPKSGHDTVSWYQQALGQGPQFIFQYYEEEERQRGNFPDRFSGHQFPNYSSELNVNALLLGDSALYLCASGFQGSTNEKLFFGSGTQLSVL.

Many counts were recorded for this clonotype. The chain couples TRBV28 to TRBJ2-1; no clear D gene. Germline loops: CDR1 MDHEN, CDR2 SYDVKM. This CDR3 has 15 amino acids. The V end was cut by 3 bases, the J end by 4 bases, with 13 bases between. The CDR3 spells CASSLSALYYNEQFF. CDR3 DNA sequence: TGTGCCAGCAGTTTGTCGGCTCTATATTACAATGAGCAGTTCTTC. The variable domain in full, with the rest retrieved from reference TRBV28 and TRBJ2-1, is DVKVTQSSRYLVKRTGEKVFLECVQDMDHENMFWYRQDPGLGLRLIYFSYDVKMKEKGDIPEGYSVSREKKERFSLILESASTNQTSMYLCASSLSALYYNEQFFGPGTRLTVL.

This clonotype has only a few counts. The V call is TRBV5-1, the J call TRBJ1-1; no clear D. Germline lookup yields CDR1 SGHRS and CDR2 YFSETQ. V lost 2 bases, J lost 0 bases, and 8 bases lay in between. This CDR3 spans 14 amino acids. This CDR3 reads CASSFGSMNTEAFF. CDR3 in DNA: TGCGCCAGCAGCTTCGGGTCTATGAACACTGAAGCTTTCTTT.

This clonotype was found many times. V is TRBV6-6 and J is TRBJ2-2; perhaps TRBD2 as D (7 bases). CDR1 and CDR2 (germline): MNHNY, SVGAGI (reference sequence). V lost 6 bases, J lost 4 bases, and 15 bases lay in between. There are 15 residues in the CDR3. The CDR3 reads CASRGGAGITGELFF. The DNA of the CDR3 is TGTGCCAGCAGGGGGGGGGCGGGGATCACCGGGGAGCTGTTTTTT.

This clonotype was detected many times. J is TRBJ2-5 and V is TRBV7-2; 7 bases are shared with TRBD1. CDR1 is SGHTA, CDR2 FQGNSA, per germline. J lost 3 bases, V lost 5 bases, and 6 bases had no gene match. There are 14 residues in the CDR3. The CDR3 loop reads CASSPPGTEETQYF. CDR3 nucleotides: TGTGCCAGCAGCCCGCCCGGGACAGAAGAGACCCAGTACTTC.

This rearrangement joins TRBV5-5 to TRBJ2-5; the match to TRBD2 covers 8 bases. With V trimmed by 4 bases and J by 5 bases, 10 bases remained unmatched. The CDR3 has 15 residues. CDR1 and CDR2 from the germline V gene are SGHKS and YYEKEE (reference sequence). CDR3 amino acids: CASSASGLASETQYF. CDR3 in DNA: TGTGCCAGCAGCGCGTCTGGACTAGCCTCGGAGACCCAGTACTTC.

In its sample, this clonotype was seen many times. In DNA form, the CDR3 reads TGCAGTGCTAGACTAGCGGGAGTCCGAGAGACCCAGTACTTC. This codes for CSARLAGVRETQYF. The chain has TRBV20-1 and TRBJ2-5, with 10 bases identical to TRBD2. V dropped 2 bases and J dropped 4; count of bases not matched to a gene: 4. The CDR3 consists of 14 residues. Germline CDR1 reads DFQATT; CDR2 reads SNEGSKA (reference sequence).

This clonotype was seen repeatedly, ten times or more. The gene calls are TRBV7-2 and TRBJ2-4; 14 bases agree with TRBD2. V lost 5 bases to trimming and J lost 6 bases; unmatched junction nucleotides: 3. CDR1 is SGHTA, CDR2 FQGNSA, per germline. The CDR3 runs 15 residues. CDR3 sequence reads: CASSPGLAGGNIQYF. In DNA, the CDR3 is TGTGCCAGCAGCCCCGGACTAGCGGGGGGAAACATTCAGTACTTC.

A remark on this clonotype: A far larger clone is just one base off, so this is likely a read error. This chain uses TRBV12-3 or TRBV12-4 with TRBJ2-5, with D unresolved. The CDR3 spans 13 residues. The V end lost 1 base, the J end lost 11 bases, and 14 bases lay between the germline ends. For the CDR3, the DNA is TGTGCCAGCAGTTTAGAGGTTTACAATGAGCAGTACTTC. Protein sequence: CASSLEVYNEQYF.

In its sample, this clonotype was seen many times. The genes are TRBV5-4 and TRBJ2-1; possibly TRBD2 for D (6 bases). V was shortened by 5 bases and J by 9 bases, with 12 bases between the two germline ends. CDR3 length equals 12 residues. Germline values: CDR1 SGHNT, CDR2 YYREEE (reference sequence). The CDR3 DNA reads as TGTGCCAGCAGGAAAGAAGCGGGTGAGCAGTTCTTC. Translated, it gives CASRKEAGEQFF.

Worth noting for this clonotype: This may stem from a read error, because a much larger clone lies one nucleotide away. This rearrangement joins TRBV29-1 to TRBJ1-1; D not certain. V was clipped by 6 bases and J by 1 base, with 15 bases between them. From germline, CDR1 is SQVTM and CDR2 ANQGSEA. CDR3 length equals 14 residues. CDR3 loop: CSVPEAWGNTEAFF. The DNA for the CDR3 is TGCAGCGTCCCAGAAGCTTGGGGGAACACTGAAGCTTTCTTT.

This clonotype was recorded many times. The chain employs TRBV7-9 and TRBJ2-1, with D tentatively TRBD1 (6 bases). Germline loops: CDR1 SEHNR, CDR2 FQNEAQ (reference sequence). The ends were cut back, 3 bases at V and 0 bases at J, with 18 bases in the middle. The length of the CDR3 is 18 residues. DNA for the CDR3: TGTGCCAGCAGCTTTTCCCCTGGGGGCCTGAGCTCCTACAATGAGCAGTTCTTC. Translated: CASSFSPGGLSSYNEQFF.

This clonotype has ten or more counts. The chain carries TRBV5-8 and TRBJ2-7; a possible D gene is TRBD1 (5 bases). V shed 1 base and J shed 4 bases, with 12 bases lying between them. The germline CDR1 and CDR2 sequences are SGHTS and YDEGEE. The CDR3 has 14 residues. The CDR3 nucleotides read TGTGCCAGCAGCTTGACAAGGGGCTCGTACGAGCAGTACTTC. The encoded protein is CASSLTRGSYEQYF.